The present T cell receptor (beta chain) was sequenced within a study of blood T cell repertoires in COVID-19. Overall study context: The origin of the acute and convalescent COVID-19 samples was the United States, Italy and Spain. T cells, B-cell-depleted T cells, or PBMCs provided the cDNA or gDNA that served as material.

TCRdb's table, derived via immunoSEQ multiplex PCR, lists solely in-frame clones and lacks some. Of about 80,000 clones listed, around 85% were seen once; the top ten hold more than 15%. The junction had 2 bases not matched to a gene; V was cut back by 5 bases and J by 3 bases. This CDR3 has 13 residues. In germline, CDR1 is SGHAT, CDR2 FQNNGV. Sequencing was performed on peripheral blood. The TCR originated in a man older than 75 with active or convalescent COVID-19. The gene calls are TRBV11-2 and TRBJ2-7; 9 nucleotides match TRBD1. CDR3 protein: CASSETGGYEQYV. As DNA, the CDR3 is TGTGCCAGCAGCGAGACAGGGGGCTACGAGCAGTACGTC.